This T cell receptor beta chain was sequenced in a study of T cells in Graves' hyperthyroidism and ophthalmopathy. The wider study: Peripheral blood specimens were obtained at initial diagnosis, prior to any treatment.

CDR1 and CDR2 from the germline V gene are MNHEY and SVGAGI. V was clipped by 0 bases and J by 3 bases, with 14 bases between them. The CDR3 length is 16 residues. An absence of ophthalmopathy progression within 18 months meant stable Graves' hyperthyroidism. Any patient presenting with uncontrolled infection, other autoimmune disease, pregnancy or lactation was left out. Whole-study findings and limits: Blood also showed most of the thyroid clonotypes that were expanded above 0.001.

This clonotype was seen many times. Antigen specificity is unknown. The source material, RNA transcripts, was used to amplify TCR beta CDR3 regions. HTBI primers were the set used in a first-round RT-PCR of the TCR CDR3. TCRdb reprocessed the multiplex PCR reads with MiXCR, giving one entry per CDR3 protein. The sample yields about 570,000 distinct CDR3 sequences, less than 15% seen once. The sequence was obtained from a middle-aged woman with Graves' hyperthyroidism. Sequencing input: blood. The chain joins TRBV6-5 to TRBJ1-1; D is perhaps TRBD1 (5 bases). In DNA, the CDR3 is TGTGCCAGCAGTTACTCGGAGGGACCGGGGGACACTGAAGCTTTCTTT. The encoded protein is CASSYSEGPGDTEAFF.